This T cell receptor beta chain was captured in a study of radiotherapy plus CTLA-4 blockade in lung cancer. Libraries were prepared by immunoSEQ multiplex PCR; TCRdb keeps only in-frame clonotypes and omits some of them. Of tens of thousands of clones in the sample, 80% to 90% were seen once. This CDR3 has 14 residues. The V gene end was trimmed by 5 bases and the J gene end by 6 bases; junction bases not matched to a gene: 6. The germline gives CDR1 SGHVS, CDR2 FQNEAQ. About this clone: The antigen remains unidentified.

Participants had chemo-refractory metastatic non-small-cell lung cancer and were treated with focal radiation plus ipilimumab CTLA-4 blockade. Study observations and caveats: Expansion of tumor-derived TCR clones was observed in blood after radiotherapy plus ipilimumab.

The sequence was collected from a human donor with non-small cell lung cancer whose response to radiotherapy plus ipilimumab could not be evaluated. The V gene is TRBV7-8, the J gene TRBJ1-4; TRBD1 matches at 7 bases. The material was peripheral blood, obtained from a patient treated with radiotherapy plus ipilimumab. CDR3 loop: CASSRGRGDEKLFF. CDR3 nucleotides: TGTGCCAGCAGCAGGGGGCGGGGGGATGAAAAACTGTTTTTT.